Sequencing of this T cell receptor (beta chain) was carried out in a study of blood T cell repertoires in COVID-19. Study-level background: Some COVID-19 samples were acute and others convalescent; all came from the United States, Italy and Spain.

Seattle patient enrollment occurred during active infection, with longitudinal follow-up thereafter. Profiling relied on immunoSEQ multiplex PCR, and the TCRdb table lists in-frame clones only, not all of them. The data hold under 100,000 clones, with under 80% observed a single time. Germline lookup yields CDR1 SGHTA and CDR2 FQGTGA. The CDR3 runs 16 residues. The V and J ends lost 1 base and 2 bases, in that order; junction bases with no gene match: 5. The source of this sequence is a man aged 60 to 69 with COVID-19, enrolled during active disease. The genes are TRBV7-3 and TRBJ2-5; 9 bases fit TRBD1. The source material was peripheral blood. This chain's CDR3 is CASSLSRTGEQETQYF. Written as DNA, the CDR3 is TGTGCCAGCAGCTTAAGTAGGACAGGGGAGCAAGAGACCCAGTACTTC.